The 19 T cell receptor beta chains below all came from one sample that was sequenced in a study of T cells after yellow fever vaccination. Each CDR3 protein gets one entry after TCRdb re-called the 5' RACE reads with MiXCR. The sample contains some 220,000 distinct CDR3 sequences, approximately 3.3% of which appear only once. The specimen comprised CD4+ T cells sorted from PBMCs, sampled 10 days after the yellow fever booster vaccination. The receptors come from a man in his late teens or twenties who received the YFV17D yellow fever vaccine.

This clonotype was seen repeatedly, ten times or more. The CDR3 spells CSVRGPGIQYF. The CDR3 nucleotides read TGCAGCGTGAGGGGGCCGGGCATTCAGTACTTC. V usage is TRBV29-1 and J usage is TRBJ2-4; 7 bases align to TRBD1. The CDR3 runs to 11 residues. Germline V gives CDR1 SQVTM, CDR2 ANQGSEA. V shed 6 bases and J 9 bases; nucleotides not matched to a gene: 5.

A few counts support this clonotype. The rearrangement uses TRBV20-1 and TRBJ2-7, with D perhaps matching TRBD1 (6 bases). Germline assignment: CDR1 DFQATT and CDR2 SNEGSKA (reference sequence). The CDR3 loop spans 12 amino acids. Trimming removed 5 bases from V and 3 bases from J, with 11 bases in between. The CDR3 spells CSAYGQNYEQYV. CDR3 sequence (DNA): TGCAGTGCTTACGGACAGAACTACGAGCAGTACGTC.

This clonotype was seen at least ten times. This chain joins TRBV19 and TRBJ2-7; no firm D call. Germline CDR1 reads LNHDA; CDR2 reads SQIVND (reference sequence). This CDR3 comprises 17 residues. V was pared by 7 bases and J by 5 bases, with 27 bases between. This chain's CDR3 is CASTSRHYVYAVDEQYF. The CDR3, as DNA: TGTGCCAGTACCTCAAGGCACTACGTGTATGCCGTGGACGAGCAGTACTTC.

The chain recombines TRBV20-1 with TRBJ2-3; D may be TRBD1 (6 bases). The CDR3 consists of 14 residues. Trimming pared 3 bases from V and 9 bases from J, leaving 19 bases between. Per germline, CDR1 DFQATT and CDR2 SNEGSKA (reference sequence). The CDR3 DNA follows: TGCAGTGCTAGCCCCCCCTCAGGGGTCGGAACGCAGTATTTT. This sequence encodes CSASPPSGVGTQYF.

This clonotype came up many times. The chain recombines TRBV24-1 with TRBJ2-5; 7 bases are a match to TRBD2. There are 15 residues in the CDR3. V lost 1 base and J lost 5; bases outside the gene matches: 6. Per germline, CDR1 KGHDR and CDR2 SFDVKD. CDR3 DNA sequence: TGTGCCACCAGTGATTTCCTGGCGGGGGTGGAGACCCAGTACTTC. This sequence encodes CATSDFLAGVETQYF.

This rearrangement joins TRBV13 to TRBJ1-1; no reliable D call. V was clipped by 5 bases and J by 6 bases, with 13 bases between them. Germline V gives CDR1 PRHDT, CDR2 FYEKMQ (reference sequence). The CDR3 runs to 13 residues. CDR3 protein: CASSDSTQPEAFF. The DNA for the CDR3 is TGTGCCAGCAGCGATAGCACCCAGCCTGAAGCTTTCTTT.

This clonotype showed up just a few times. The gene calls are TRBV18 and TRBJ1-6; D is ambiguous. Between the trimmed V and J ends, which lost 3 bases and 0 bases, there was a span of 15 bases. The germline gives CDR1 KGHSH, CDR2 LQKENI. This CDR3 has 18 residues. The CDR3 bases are TGTGCCAGCTCACCCACCTCAGTTCGGAGCTCCTATAATTCACCCCTCCACTTT. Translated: CASSPTSVRSSYNSPLHF.

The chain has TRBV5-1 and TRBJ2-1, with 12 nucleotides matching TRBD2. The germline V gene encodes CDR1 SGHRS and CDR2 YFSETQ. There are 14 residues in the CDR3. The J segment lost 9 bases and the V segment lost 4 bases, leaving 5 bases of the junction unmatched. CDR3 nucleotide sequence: TGCGCCAGCAGCGAGCTAGCGGGGGGGCGTGAGCAGTTCTTC. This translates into CASSELAGGREQFF.

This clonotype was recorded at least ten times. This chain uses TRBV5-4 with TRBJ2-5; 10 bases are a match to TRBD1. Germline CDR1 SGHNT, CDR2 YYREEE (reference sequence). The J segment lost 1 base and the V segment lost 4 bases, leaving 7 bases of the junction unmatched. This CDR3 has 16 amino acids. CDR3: CASSDRQGAFQETQYF. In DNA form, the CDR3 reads TGTGCCAGCAGCGACCGACAGGGGGCCTTCCAAGAGACCCAGTACTTC.

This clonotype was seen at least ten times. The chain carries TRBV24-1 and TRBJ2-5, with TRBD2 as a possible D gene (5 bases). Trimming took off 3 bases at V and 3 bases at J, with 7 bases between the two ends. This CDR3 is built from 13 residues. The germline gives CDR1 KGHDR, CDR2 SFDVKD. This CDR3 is CATSDAAEETQYF. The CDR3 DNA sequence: TGTGCCACCAGTGATGCAGCGGAAGAGACCCAGTACTTC.

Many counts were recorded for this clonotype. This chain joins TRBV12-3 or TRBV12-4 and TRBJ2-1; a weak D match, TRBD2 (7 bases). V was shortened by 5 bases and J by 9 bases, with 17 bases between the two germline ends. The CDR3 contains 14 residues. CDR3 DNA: TGTGCCAGCAGTCCGCAGGCGGGGGCTGGTGAGCAGTTCTTC. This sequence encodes CASSPQAGAGEQFF.

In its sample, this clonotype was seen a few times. The DNA of the CDR3 is TGCGCCAGCAGCTCACAGGGAGGTGGCACCGGGGAGCTGTTTTTT. It encodes CASSSQGGGTGELFF. The chain is built from TRBV5-1 and TRBJ2-2; D may correspond to TRBD1 or TRBD2 (6 bases each). CDR3 length equals 15 residues. CDR1 is SGHRS and CDR2 is YFSETQ in the germline V gene. Trimming removed 3 bases at V and 4 bases at J, with 13 bases between.

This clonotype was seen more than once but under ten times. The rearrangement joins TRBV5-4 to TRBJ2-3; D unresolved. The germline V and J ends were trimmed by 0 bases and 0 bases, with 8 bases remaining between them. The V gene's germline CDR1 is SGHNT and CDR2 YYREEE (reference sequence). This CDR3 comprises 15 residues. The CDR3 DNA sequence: TGTGCCAGCAGCTTGGATATGACTAGCACAGATACGCAGTATTTT. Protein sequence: CASSLDMTSTDTQYF.

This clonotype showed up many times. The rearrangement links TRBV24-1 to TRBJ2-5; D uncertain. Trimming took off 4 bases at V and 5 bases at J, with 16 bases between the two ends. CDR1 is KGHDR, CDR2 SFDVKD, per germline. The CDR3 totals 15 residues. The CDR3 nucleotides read TGTGCCACCAGTGACTCCGGCCCCTTCGGGGAGACCCAGTACTTC. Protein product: CATSDSGPFGETQYF.

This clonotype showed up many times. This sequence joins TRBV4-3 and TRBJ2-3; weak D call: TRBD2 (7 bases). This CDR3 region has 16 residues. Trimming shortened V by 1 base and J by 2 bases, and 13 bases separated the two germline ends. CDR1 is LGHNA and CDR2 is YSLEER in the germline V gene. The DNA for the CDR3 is TGCGCCAGCAGCCAAGGGGGGGGGGCCGCCACAGATACGCAGTATTTT. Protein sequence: CASSQGGGAATDTQYF.

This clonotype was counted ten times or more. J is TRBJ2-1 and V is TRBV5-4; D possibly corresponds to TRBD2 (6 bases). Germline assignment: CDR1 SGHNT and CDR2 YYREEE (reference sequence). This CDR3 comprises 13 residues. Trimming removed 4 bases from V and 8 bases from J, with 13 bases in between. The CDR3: CASSRTNLDEQFF. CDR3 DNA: TGTGCCAGCAGCCGGACTAACCTGGATGAGCAGTTCTTC.

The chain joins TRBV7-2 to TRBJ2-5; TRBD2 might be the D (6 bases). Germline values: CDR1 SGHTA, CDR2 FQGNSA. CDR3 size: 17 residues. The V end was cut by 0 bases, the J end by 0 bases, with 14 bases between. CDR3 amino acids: CASSLALGLQYQETQYF. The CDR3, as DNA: TGTGCCAGCAGCTTAGCGCTCGGACTACAGTACCAAGAGACCCAGTACTTC.

CDR3 DNA sequence: TGTGCCAGCAGTGGACCGGCACCCCTCCACTTT. Its protein is CASSGPAPLHF. The genes are TRBV12-3 or TRBV12-4 and TRBJ1-6; the D is unclear. The V end was cut by 5 bases, the J end by 11 bases, with 7 bases between. CDR3 length: 11 amino acids.

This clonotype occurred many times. The CDR3 DNA reads as TGTGCCAGCAGCCAGACGGGGGGCGCGGATACGCAGTATTTT. This sequence encodes CASSQTGGADTQYF. The rearrangement uses TRBV7-9 and TRBJ2-3, with TRBD2 as a possible D gene (7 bases). Per germline, CDR1 SEHNR and CDR2 FQNEAQ (reference sequence). V was clipped by 5 bases and J by 6 bases, with 15 bases between them. The CDR3 covers 14 residues.